This T cell receptor beta chain originates from a study of cytomegalovirus exposure and HLA in healthy donors. Use of 60 Vbeta and 13 Jbeta primers characterized the PCR. Measured with immunoSEQ multiplex PCR; TCRdb has only the in-frame clones, and not every one. In the table there are approximately 160,000 clones, around 82% of which are singletons. The CDR3 loop spans 15 amino acids. Germline CDR1 and CDR2: ENHRY and SYGVKD. V gave up 7 bases and J gave up 2 bases, with 17 bases separating them. The V and J genes are TRBV10-3 and TRBJ1-2; maybe TRBD1 (6 bases). Sequencing was carried out using PBMCs. This receptor was identified in a woman in her 50s in good health and CMV-seropositive. As DNA, the CDR3 is TGTGCCATCACTATACGGACAGATAGCAACTATGGCTACACCTTC. Residues: CAITIRTDSNYGYTF.